Each of the 3 T cell receptor beta chains below was sequenced from the same sample in a study of blood T cell repertoires in COVID-19. Libraries were prepared by immunoSEQ multiplex PCR; TCRdb keeps only in-frame clonotypes and omits some of them. The data contain some 200,000 clones, 83% of them singletons. The sequenced sample consisted of PBMCs or T cells enriched from blood (not recorded which). These receptors all come from a woman in her 50s who had been exposed to COVID-19.

The chain is built from TRBV11-2 and TRBJ1-2, with no clear D. The V and J ends lost 2 bases and 5 bases respectively, with 12 bases between them. The CDR3 contains 14 residues. Germline-derived CDR1 and CDR2 are SGHAT and FQNNGV. CDR3 loop: CASSLSPGEYGYTF. CDR3 nucleotides: TGTGCCAGCAGCTTATCCCCCGGGGAGTATGGCTACACCTTC.

The chain is built from TRBV2 and TRBJ1-1; D is unresolved. The CDR3 totals 13 residues. Germline-derived CDR1 and CDR2 are SNHLY and FYNNEI. Trimming stripped 6 bases from V and 3 bases from J, with 11 bases between. The CDR3 DNA reads TGTGCCAGCAGACCTACCGACTACACTGAAGCTTTCTTT. It specifies CASRPTDYTEAFF.

This clone was detected only once. The chain uses TRBV7-9 and TRBJ1-2; TRBD1 matches 7 bases. V was clipped by 4 bases and J by 8 bases; unmatched bases: 7. This CDR3 has 13 amino acids. Germline V gene data show CDR1 as SEHNR and CDR2 as FQNEAQ (reference sequence). The CDR3 coding sequence is TGTGCCAGCAGCTCTGAGGGGGCGCACGGCTACACCTTC. Amino acid sequence: CASSSEGAHGYTF.